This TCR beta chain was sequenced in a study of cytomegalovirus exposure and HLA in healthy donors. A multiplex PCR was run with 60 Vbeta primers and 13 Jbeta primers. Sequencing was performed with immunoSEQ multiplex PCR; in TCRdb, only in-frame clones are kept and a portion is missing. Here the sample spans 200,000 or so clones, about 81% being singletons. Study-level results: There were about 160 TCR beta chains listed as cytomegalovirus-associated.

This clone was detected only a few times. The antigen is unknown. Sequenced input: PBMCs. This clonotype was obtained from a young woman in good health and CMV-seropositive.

This chain's CDR3 is CASSQVPLVIQYF. CDR3 nucleotide sequence: TGTGCCAGCAGCCAAGTACCTTTAGTCATTCAGTACTTC. The chain recombines TRBV7-9 with TRBJ2-4; D is ambiguous. Germline V CDR1 and CDR2: SEHNR, FQNEAQ (reference sequence). The germline V and J ends were trimmed by 5 bases and 9 bases, with 14 bases remaining between them. The CDR3 loop spans 13 amino acids.